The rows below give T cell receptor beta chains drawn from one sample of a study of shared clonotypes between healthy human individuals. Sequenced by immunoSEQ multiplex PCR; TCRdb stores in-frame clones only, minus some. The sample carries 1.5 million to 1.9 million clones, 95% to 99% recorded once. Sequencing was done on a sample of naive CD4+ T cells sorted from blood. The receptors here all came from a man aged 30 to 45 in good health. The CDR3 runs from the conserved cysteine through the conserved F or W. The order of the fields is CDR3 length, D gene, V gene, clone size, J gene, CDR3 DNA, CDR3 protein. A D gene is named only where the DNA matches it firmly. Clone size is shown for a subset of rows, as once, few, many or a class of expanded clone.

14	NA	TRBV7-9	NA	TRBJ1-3	TGTGCCAGCAGCTTAGCCGCGTCTGGAAACACCATATATTTT	CASSLAASGNTIYF
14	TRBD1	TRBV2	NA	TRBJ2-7	TGTGCCAGCAGGCTTCGGACAGGGACCTACGAGCAGTACTTC	CASRLRTGTYEQYF
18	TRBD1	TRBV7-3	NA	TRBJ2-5	TGTGCCAGCAGTGAGCGGGTGGGACCTCTCAGGGGGCCTGAGACCCAGTACTTC	CASSERVGPLRGPETQYF
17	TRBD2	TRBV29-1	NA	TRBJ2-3	TGCAGCGTTGAACCAGGGACTAGCGGGAGTGGGACAGATACGCAGTATTTT	CSVEPGTSGSGTDTQYF
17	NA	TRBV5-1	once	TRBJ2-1	TGCGCCAGCAGCTCCGTAGCCAAGGGGGGAGGATACAATGAGCAGTTCTTC	CASSSVAKGGGYNEQFF
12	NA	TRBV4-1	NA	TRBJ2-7	TGCGCCAGCAGCCAACCTGGCTACGAGCAGTACTTC	CASSQPGYEQYF
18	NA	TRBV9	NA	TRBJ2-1	TGTGCCAGCAGCCCGGAAATGGGTAGACTAAGAGGGTACAATGAGCAGTTCTTC	CASSPEMGRLRGYNEQFF
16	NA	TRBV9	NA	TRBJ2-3	TGTGCCAGCAGCGTAGGGGTTAGAGACAAAAGAGATACGCAGTATTTT	CASSVGVRDKRDTQYF
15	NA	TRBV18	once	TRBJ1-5	TGTGCCAGCTCACCAAAAGGGTTAAGCAATCAGCCCCAGCATTTT	CASSPKGLSNQPQHF
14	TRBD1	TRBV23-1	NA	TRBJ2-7	TGCGCCAGCAGTCAGACAGGGGATTCCTACGAGCAGTACTTC	CASSQTGDSYEQYF
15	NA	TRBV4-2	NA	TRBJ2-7	TGTGCCAGCAGCCTAGCGTCCCTCCCAATCTACGAGCAGTACTTC	CASSLASLPIYEQYF
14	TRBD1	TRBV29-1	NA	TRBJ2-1	TGCAGCGACAGGACAGGGCTAGGCTACAATGAGCAGTTCTTC	CSDRTGLGYNEQFF
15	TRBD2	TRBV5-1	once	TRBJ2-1	TGCGCCAGCAGCTTCGGTAGCGGGTGGGGCAATGAGCAGTTCTTC	CASSFGSGWGNEQFF
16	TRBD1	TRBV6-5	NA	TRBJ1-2	TGTGCCAGCAGTTACTCTCCCGGACAGGTTTATCTCGGCTACACCTTC	CASSYSPGQVYLGYTF
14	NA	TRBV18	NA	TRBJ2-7	TGTGCCAGCTCAGGACTATCACCCTCCTACGAGCAGTACTTC	CASSGLSPSYEQYF
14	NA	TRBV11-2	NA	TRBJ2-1	TGTGCCAGCAGCCAGAAAACAGGATACAATGAGCAGTTCTTC	CASSQKTGYNEQFF
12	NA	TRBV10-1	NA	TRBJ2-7	TGCGCCAGCAGCATGGACTTCTACGAGCAGTACTTC	CASSMDFYEQYF
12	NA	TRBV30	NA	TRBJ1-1	TGTGCCTGGAGTGTACTGGGGGGTGAAGCTTTCTTT	CAWSVLGGEAFF
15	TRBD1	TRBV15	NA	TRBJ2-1	TGTGCCACCAGCAGAGCGGGACAGATATACAATGAGCAGTTCTTC	CATSRAGQIYNEQFF
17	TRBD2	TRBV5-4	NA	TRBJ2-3	TGTGCCAGCAGCCGGGGGATTGGCGGGAGGGGCAGTGATACGCAGTATTTT	CASSRGIGGRGSDTQYF
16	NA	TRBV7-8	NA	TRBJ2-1	TGTGCCAGCAGCACCCGGGTGGGGGGCGCCTACAATGAGCAGTTCTTC	CASSTRVGGAYNEQFF
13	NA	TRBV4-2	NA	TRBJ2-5	TGTGCCAGCAGCCAACCCCAGGAGGAGACCCAGTACTTC	CASSQPQEETQYF
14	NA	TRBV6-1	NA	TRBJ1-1	TGTGCCAGCACGTGGGTGGGGGCATACACTGAAGCTTTCTTT	CASTWVGAYTEAFF
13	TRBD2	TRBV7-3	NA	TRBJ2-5	TGTGCCAGCAGCCCCACTAGCGATGAGACCCAGTACTTC	CASSPTSDETQYF
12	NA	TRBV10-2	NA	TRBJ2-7	TGCGCCAGCAGTGGAAGAAGCCACGAGCAGTACTTC	CASSGRSHEQYF
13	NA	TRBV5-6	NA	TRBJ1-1	TGTGCCAGCAGCCCCCGGGTGAACACTGAAGCTTTCTTT	CASSPRVNTEAFF
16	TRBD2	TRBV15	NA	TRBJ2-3	TGTGCCACCAGCAGAGGACCGGGCGGGGGTACAGATACGCAGTATTTT	CATSRGPGGGTDTQYF
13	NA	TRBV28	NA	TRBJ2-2	TGTGCCAGCAGTTTACTAGGGGCCGGGGAGCTGTTTTTT	CASSLLGAGELFF
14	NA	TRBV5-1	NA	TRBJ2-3	TGCGCCAGCAGCGTCGGGACCGTGACAGATACGCAGTATTTT	CASSVGTVTDTQYF
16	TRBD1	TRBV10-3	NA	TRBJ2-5	TGTGCCATCAGTGAAAGGACAGGGGGCGCAACGGAGACCCAGTACTTC	CAISERTGGATETQYF
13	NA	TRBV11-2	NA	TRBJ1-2	TGTGCCAGCAGGAGACCGACAGTCTATGGCTACACCTTC	CASRRPTVYGYTF
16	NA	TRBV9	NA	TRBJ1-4	TGTGCCAGCAGCGTAGCTCCGGGGGCAATAGGCGAAAAACTGTTTTTT	CASSVAPGAIGEKLFF
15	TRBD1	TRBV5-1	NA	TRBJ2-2	TGCGCCAGCAGCACCGGGACAGCAAACACCGGGGAGCTGTTTTTT	CASSTGTANTGELFF
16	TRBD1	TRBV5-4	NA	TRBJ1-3	TGTGCCAGCAGTGAGGGACAGTTTCGCTCTGGAAACACCATATATTTT	CASSEGQFRSGNTIYF
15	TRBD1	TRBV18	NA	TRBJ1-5	TGTGCCAGCTCACCGTCGGACAGGGCCTATCAGCCCCAGCATTTT	CASSPSDRAYQPQHF
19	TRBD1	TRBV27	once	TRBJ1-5	TGTGCCAGCAGTTTACGTCGTGGATGGGACAGGGGTAGCAATCAGCCCCAGCATTTT	CASSLRRGWDRGSNQPQHF
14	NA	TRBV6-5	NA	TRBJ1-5	TGTGCCAGCAGTAGTCAGGGTAGCAATCAGCCCCAGCATTTT	CASSSQGSNQPQHF
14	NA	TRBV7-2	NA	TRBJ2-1	TGTGCCAGCAGCTTAGACCCCCACTACGATGAGCAGTTCTTC	CASSLDPHYDEQFF
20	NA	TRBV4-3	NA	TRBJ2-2	TGCGCCAGCAGCCAAGATTGGGGTACAATGGTCGGGGGGCGCGCCGGGGAGCTGTTTTTT	CASSQDWGTMVGGRAGELFF
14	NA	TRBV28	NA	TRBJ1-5	TGTGCCAGCAGTTTATTGGGGGCGGCGCAGCCCCAGCATTTT	CASSLLGAAQPQHF
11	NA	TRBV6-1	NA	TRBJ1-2	TGTGCCAGCAGGATTAACTATGGCTACACCTTC	CASRINYGYTF
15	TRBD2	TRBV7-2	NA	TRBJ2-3	TGTGCCAGCAGCTTCTCGGGACTAGGCACAGATACGCAGTATTTT	CASSFSGLGTDTQYF
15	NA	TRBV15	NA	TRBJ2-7	TGTGCCACCAGCAGAGAACCCCTCGAATCCTACGAGCAGTACTTC	CATSREPLESYEQYF
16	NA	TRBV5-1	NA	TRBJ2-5	TGCGCCAGCAGCTTCGAGCGGACAGCCAAAATGGAGACCCAGTACTTC	CASSFERTAKMETQYF
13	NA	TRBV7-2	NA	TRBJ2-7	TGTGCCAGCAGCTTAGAACCCGTCTTCGAGCAGTACTTC	CASSLEPVFEQYF
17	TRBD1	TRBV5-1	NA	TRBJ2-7	TGCGCCAGCAGCTTGGAGCCGGGACAGGGGGTTGTAGGCGAGCAGTACTTC	CASSLEPGQGVVGEQYF
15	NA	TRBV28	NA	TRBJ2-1	TGTGCCAGCAGTTTGCGGGGAGGTCCGGACGATGAGCAGTTCTTC	CASSLRGGPDDEQFF
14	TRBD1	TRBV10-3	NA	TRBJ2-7	TGTGCCATCAGTGAGTCGACAGGGCCCTACGAGCAGTACTTC	CAISESTGPYEQYF
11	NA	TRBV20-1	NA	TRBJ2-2	TGCAGTGCGGCGCGGACCGGGGAGCTGTTTTTT	CSAARTGELFF
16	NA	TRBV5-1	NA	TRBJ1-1	TGCGCCAGCAGCGGGGGACTTGATCTGAGGAACACTGAAGCTTTCTTT	CASSGGLDLRNTEAFF
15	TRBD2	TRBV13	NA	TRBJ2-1	TGTGCCAGCAGTAAGCGGGAGTCGTCCTACAATGAGCAGTTCTTC	CASSKRESSYNEQFF
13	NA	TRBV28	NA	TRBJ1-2	TGTGCCAGCAGCCCTGGACAATACTATGGCTACACCTTC	CASSPGQYYGYTF
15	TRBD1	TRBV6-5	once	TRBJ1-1	TGTGCCAGCAGTTACTCCATGGACAGGGGGACTGAAGCTTTCTTT	CASSYSMDRGTEAFF
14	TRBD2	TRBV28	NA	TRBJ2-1	TGTGCCAGCACCCCATCCGAGCGGGGGGGTGAGCAGTTCTTC	CASTPSERGGEQFF
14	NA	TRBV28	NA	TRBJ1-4	TGTGCCAGCAGTTTACAGGGAGTTGGTGAAAAACTGTTTTTT	CASSLQGVGEKLFF
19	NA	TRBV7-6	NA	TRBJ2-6	TGTGCCAGCAGCGCCTCAGCCTTACAGGTTTTTAGAGGGGCCAACGTCCTGACTTTC	CASSASALQVFRGANVLTF
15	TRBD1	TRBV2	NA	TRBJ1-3	TGTGCCAGCAGCCAACAGGGGGCGCTTGGAAACACCATATATTTT	CASSQQGALGNTIYF
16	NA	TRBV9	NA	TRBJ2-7	TGTGCCAGCAGCGGTGGAGACGGCCTCCCGAGCTACGAGCAGTACTTC	CASSGGDGLPSYEQYF
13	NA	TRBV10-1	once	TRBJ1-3	TGCGCCAGCAGCGGGGGTTCTGGAAACACCATATATTTT	CASSGGSGNTIYF
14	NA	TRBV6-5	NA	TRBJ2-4	TGTGCCAGCAGTTACGGCACAGGGAAAAACATTCAGTACTTC	CASSYGTGKNIQYF